This TCR beta chain originates from a study of T-cell memory formation after mild COVID-19. Study background: Clusters of TCRs were largely donor specific. Study observations and caveats: A second wave of clones peaked on day 37, and their SARS-CoV-2 specificity went unconfirmed.

The germline V and J ends were trimmed by 4 bases and 3 bases, with 9 bases remaining between them. Germline CDR1 and CDR2: SGHRS and YFSETQ. The CDR3 length is 13 residues. The authors produced TCR alpha and TCR beta cDNA libraries with sample barcodes and UMIs by 5'RACE using constant-segment primers. TCRdb used MiXCR to reprocess the 5' RACE reads, holding one entry per CDR3 protein. The sample shows about 240,000 distinct CDR3 sequences, around a tenth of them seen only once. On this clonotype itself: What it recognizes is unknown.

The TCR originated in a man between 18 and 29 years old who had mild COVID-19 (a few samples of this study predate the infection). Cell type and time point are not known. The chain recombines TRBV5-1 with TRBJ2-3; no clear D gene. The sample taken for sequencing was PBMCs or a T cell subset sorted from them (not recorded which). The CDR3: CASSPKLTDTQYF. In DNA form, the CDR3 reads TGCGCCAGCAGCCCCAAATTAACAGATACGCAGTATTTT.